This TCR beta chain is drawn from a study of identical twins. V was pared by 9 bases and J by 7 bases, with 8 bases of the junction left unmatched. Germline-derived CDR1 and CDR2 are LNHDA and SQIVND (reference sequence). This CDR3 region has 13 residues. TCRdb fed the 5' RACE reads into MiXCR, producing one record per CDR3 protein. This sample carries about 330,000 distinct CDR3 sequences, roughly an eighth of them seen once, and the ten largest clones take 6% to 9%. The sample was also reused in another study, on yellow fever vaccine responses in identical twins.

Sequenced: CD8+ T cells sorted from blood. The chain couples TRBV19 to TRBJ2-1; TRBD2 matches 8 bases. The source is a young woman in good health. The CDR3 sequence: CASGRASWNEQFF. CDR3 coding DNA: TGTGCCAGCGGGAGGGCCTCGTGGAATGAGCAGTTCTTC.